This T cell receptor (beta chain) was identified in a study of beta chain features in type 1 diabetes. Study information: The patients were much like the healthy donors in age, gender and cell yields. Regarding the study as a whole: Across all four CD4+ subsets, people with type 1 diabetes showed modestly shorter TCRB CDR3s.

About this clone itself: Its antigen is still unknown.

This CDR3 region has 18 residues. CDR1 and CDR2 (germline): LGHNA, YNFKEQ. J was trimmed by 1 base and V by 4 bases; bases with no gene match: 12. Since all of the isolated RNA was reverse transcribed, expressed TCRB transcripts were what got sequenced. TCRdb's table, derived via immunoSEQ multiplex PCR, lists solely in-frame clones and lacks some. Of 640,000 or so clones in the sample, around an eighth were seen once. The V gene is TRBV4-2, the J gene TRBJ1-1, with 10 bases fitting TRBD1. This sequence was found in a man between 18 and 35 years old with type 1 diabetes. Sequenced material: naive CD4+ T cells from blood. CDR3 protein: CASSPTTGGLFGNTEAFF. The CDR3 DNA reads as TGTGCCAGCAGCCCAACGACAGGGGGCTTGTTTGGGAACACTGAAGCTTTCTTT.